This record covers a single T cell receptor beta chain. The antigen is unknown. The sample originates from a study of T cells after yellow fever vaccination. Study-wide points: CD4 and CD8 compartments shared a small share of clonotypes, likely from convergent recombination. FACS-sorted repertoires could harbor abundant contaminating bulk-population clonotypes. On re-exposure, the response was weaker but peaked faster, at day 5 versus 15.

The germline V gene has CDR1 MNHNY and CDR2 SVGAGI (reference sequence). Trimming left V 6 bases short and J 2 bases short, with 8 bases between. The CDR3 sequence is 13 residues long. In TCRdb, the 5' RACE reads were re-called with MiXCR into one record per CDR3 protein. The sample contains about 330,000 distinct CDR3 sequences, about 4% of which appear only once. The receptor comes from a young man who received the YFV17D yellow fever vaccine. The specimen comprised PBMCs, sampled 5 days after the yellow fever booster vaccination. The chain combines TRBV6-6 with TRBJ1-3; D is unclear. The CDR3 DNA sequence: TGTGCCAGCAGGCCAAGGGCTGGAAACACCATATATTTT. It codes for CASRPRAGNTIYF.